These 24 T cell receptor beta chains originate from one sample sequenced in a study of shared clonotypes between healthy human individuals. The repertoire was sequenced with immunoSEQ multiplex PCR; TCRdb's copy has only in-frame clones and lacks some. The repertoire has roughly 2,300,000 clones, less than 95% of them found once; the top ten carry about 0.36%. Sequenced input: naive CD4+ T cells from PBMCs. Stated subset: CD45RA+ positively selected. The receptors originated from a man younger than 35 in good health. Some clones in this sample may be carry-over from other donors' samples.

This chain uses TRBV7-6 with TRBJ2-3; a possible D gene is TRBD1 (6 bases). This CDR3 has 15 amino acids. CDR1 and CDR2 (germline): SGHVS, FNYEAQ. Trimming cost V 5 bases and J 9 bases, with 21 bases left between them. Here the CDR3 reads CASSDSGQLGATQYF. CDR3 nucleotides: TGTGCCAGCAGCGATTCCGGACAACTGGGGGCCACGCAGTATTTT.

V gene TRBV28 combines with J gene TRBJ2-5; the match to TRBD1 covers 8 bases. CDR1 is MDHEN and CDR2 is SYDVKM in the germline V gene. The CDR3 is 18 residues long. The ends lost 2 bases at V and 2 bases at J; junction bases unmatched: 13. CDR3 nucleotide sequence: TGTGCCAGCAGTTTAACCCTCTTTGGACAGGGCTATCAAGAGACCCAGTACTTC. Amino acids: CASSLTLFGQGYQETQYF. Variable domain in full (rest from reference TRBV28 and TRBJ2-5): DVKVTQSSRYLVKRTGEKVFLECVQDMDHENMFWYRQDPGLGLRLIYFSYDVKMKEKGDIPEGYSVSREKKERFSLILESASTNQTSMYLCASSLTLFGQGYQETQYFGPGTRLLVL.

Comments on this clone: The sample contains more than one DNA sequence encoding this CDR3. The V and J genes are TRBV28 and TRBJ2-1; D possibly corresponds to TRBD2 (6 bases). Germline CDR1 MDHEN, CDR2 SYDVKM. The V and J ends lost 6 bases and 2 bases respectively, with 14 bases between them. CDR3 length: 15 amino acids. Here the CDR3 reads CASSPGGIPYNEQFF. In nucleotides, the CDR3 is TGTGCCAGCAGCCCCGGGGGTATACCCTACAATGAGCAGTTCTTC.

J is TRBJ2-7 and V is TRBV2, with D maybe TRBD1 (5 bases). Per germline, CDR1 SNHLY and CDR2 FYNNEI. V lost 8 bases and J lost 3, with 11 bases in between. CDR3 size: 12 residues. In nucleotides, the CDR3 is TGTGCCAGCGGCCAGGGTCTCTACGAGCAGTACTTC. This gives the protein CASGQGLYEQYF. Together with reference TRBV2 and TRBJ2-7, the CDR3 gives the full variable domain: EPEVTQTPSHQVTQMGQEVILRCVPISNHLYFYWYRQILGQKVEFLVSFYNNEISEKSEIFDDQFSVERPDGSNFTLKIRSTKLEDSAMYFCASGQGLYEQYFGPGTRLTVT.

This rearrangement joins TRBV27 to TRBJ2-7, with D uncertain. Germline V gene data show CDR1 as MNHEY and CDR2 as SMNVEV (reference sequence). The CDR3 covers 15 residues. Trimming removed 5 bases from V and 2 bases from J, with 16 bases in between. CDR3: CASSQPRDGTYEQYF. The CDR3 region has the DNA TGTGCCAGCAGTCAACCCAGAGACGGTACCTACGAGCAGTACTTC.

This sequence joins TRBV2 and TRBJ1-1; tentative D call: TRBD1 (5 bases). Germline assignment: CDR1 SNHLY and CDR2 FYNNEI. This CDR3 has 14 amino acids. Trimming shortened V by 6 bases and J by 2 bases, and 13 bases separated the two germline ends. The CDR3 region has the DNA TGTGCCAGCAGCGGGGGGAACCGAAACACTGAAGCTTTCTTT. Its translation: CASSGGNRNTEAFF.

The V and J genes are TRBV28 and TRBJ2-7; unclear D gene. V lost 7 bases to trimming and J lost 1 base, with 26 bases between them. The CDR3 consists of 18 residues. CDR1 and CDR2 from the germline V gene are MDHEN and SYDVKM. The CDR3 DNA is TGTGCCAGCACCCCAACCGGACCCGCGAGCCTGAAGTCCTACGAGCAGTACTTC. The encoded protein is CASTPTGPASLKSYEQYF.

DNA of the CDR3: TGTGCCAGCAGTTCACGGACGGGCGAGTATGGCTACACCTTC. Protein: CASSSRTGEYGYTF. The rearrangement uses TRBV6-5 and TRBJ1-2; D not resolved. V was shortened by 4 bases and J by 5 bases, with 14 bases between the two germline ends. CDR1 is MNHEY, CDR2 SVGAGI, per germline. This CDR3 region has 14 residues.

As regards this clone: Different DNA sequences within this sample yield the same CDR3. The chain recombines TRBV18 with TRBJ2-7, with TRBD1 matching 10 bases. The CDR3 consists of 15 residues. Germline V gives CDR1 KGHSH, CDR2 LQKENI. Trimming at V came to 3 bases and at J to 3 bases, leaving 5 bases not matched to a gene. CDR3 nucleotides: TGTGCCAGCTCACCTGGACAGGGGGGAATCTACGAGCAGTACTTC. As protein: CASSPGQGGIYEQYF.

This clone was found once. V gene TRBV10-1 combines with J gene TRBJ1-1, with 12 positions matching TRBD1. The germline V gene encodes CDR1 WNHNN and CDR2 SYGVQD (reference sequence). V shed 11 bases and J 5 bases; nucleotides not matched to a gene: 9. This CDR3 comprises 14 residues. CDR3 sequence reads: CAGPRDRGRTEAFF. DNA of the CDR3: TGCGCCGGCCCGCGGGACAGGGGGCGAACTGAAGCTTTCTTT.

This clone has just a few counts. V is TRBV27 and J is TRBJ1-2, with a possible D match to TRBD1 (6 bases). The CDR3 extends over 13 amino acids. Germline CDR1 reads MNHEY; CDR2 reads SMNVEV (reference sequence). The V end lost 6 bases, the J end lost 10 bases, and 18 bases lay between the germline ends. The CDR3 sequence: CASSLLRGTDYTF. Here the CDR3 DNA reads TGTGCCAGCAGCTTACTTAGGGGGACCGACTACACCTTC.

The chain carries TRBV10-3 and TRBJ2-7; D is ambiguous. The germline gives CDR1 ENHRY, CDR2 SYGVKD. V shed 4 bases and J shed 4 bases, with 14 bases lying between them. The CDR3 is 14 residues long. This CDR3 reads CAISVVGSSYEQYF. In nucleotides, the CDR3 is TGTGCCATCAGTGTTGTGGGAAGCTCGTACGAGCAGTACTTC.

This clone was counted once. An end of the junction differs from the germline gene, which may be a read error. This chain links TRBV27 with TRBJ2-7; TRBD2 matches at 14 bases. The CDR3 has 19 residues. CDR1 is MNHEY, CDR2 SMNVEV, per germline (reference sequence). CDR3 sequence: CASSLSGLAGVSHIYEQYF. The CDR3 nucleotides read TGTGCCAGCAGTCTATCGGGACTAGCGGGAGTTTCCCATATCTACGAGCAGTACTTC.

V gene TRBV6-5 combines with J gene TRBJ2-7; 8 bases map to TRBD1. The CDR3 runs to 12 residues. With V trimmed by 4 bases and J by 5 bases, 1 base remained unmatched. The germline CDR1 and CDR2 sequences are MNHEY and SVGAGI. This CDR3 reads CASSSTGDEQYF. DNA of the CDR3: TGTGCCAGCAGTTCGACAGGGGACGAGCAGTACTTC.

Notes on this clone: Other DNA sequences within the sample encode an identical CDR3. The CDR3 loop reads CASSFSGQPQHF. Here the CDR3 DNA reads TGTGCCAGCAGTTTTTCTGGGCAGCCCCAGCATTTT. The chain is built from TRBV28 and TRBJ1-5; the D is unclear. V lost 3 bases to trimming and J lost 7 bases, with 7 bases between them. Germline-derived CDR1 and CDR2 are MDHEN and SYDVKM. The CDR3 spans 12 residues.

In DNA form, the CDR3 reads TGTGCCAGCAGACCACAGGGGGCCGGAGATACGCAGTATTTT. Translated: CASRPQGAGDTQYF. The chain is built from TRBV6-5 and TRBJ2-3; 9 bases map to TRBD1. J lost 5 bases, V lost 6 bases, and 6 bases had no gene match. The length of the CDR3 is 14 residues. Germline CDR1 and CDR2: MNHEY and SVGAGI.

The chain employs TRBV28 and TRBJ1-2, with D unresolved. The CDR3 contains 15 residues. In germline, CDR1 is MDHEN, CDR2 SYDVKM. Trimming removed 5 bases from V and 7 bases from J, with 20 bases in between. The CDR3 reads CASSQGIWGFGGYTF. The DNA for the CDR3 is TGTGCCAGCAGTCAAGGGATATGGGGTTTCGGTGGCTACACCTTC.

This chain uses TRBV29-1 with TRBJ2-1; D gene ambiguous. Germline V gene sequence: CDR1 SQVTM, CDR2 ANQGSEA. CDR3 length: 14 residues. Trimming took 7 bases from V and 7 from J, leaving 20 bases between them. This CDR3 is CSATDQALRNEQFF. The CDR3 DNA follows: TGCAGCGCTACCGACCAGGCACTAAGGAATGAGCAGTTCTTC.

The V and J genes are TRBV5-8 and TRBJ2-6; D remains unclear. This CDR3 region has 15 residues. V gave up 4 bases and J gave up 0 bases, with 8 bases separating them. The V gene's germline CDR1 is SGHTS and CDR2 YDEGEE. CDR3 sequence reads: CASSLGNSGANVLTF. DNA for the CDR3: TGTGCCAGCAGCCTTGGAAACTCTGGGGCCAACGTCCTGACTTTC.

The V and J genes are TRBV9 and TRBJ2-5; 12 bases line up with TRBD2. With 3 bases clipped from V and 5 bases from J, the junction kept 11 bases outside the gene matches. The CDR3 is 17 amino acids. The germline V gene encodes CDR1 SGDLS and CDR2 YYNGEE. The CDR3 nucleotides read TGTGCCAGCAGCGCCGGACTAGCGGGAAGCTTTATGGAGACCCAGTACTTC. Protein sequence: CASSAGLAGSFMETQYF.

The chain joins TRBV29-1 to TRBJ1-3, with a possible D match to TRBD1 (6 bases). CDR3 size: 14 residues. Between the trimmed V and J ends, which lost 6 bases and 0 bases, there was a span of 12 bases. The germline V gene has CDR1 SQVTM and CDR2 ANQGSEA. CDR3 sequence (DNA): TGCAGCGTCGCCGGACAGCACTCTGGAAACACCATATATTTT. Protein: CSVAGQHSGNTIYF. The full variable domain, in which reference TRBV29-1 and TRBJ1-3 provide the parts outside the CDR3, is SAVISQKPSRDICQRGTSLTIQCQVDSQVTMMFWYRQQPGQSLTLIATANQGSEATYESGFVIDKFPISRPNLTFSTLTVSNMSPEDSSIYLCSVAGQHSGNTIYFGEGSWLTVV.

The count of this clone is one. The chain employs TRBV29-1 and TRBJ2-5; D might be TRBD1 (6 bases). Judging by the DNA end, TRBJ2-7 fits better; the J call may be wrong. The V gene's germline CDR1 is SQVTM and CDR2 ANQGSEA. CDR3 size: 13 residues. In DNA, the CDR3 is TGCAGCGGAACCGGGACAAAAACCTACGAGCAGTACTTC. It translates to CSGTGTKTYEQYF.

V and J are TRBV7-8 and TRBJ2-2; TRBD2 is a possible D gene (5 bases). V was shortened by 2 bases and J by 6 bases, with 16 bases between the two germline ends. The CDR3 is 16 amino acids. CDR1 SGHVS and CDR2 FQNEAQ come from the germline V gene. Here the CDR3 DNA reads TGTGCCAGCAGCTTACGAGAGGGCCGACTCGCCGGGGAGCTGTTTTTT. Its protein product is CASSLREGRLAGELFF.

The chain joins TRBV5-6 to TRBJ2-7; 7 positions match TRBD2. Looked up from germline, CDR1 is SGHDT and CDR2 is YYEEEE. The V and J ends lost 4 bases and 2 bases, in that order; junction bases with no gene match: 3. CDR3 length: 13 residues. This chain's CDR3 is CASSPGGTYEQYF. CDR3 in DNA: TGTGCCAGCAGCCCCGGGGGGACCTACGAGCAGTACTTC. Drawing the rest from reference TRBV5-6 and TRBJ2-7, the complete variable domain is DAGVTQSPTHLIKTRGQQVTLRCSPKSGHDTVSWYQQALGQGPQFIFQYYEEEERQRGNFPDRFSGHQFPNYSSELNVNALLLGDSALYLCASSPGGTYEQYFGPGTRLTVT.